Shown below are 20 T cell receptor beta chains from a single sample sequenced in a study of Ad26.COV2.S vaccination and SARS-CoV-2 variants. The treatment is: 15 to 20 received Ad26.COV2.S at low or high dose, single or two shots; 5 received placebo; per-sample allocation not given. The samples date from day 63 after the first vaccine or placebo injection. Generated by immunoSEQ multiplex PCR, the TCRdb table keeps only in-frame clones and is missing some. The table lists roughly 500,000 clones, 85% to 90% of them singletons. Sample: peripheral blood, taken in a trial of Ad26.COV2.S vaccine versus placebo. Receptor source: a person aged 18-65 years who received the Ad26.COV2.S COVID-19 vaccine or a placebo.

The V gene is TRBV5-3, the J gene TRBJ2-5; D perhaps matches TRBD2 (6 bases). TRBV5-3 is identified as an open reading frame with a role that is uncertain. V dropped 3 bases and J dropped 2 bases, with 11 bases sitting between them. The CDR3 contains 14 residues. The CDR3 coding sequence is TGTGCCAGAAGCTGGGGACTCCAGCAAGAGACCCAGTACTTC. Protein: CARSWGLQQETQYF.

This clone was found once. The chain is built from TRBV30 and TRBJ1-3; weak D call: TRBD1 (6 bases). The CDR3 runs 18 residues. CDR1 is GTSNPN, CDR2 SVGIG, per germline (reference sequence). Between the trimmed V and J ends, which lost 0 bases and 0 bases, there was a span of 18 bases. The CDR3 nucleotides are TGTGCCTGGAGTGTACTATACAGGGCAAGGGGCTCTGGAAACACCATATATTTT. It codes for CAWSVLYRARGSGNTIYF.

This chain connects TRBV3-1 (or the pseudogene TRBV3-2) to TRBJ2-3; TRBD2 aligns across 9 bases. With V trimmed by 5 bases and J by 1 base, 4 bases remained unmatched. This CDR3 contains 15 residues. Germline V gives CDR1 LGHDT, CDR2 YNNKEL (reference sequence). The DNA of the CDR3 is TGTGCCAGCAGCTCGCAGCGGGAGGGCACAGATACGCAGTATTTT. Amino acid sequence: CASSSQREGTDTQYF.

CDR3 protein: CASSLGTDSGNTIYF. The CDR3 DNA sequence: TGCGCCAGCAGCTTGGGGACAGACTCTGGAAACACCATATATTTT. The V gene is TRBV5-1, the J gene TRBJ1-3; TRBD1 might be the D (6 bases). The CDR3 has 15 amino acids. Germline V gene lookup returns CDR1 SGHRS and CDR2 YFSETQ. V was clipped by 0 bases and J by 0 bases, with 7 bases between them.

The chain is built from TRBV19 and TRBJ1-5; D is undetermined. The CDR3 sequence is 17 residues long. In germline, CDR1 is LNHDA, CDR2 SQIVND (reference sequence). The V gene lost 3 bases and the J gene lost 2 bases, with 17 bases spanning the gap. The DNA of the CDR3 is TGTGCCAGTAGTATCCAGGTTTTGTCGGGCCGCAATCAGCCCCAGCATTTT. It encodes CASSIQVLSGRNQPQHF.

The V gene is TRBV28, the J gene TRBJ1-1; D perhaps matches TRBD1 (6 bases). There are 16 residues in the CDR3. The V and J ends lost 3 bases and 2 bases respectively, with 16 bases between them. Germline V lookup: CDR1 MDHEN, CDR2 SYDVKM. The CDR3 DNA reads as TGTGCCAGCAGTTTTGTGGGTGGGGGCGCAAACACTGAAGCTTTCTTT. The encoded protein is CASSFVGGGANTEAFF. Full variable domain (missing parts from reference TRBV28 and TRBJ1-1): DVKVTQSSRYLVKRTGEKVFLECVQDMDHENMFWYRQDPGLGLRLIYFSYDVKMKEKGDIPEGYSVSREKKERFSLILESASTNQTSMYLCASSFVGGGANTEAFFGQGTRLTVV.

The rearrangement links TRBV9 to TRBJ1-1; unclear D gene. The CDR3 runs to 14 residues. Germline V gene sequence: CDR1 SGDLS, CDR2 YYNGEE. Deletions cut 4 bases from V and 4 bases from J, with 14 bases between. Written as DNA, the CDR3 is TGTGCCAGCAGCACCACAGACCTGGGCACTGAAGCTTTCTTT. Translation gives CASSTTDLGTEAFF.

This sequence joins TRBV1 and TRBJ1-2. TRBV1 is deemed a pseudogene. The CDR3 length is 18 residues. CDR3 nucleotides: TGCACCAGCAGCCAAGTGGGCTTGGGGGGGGCGGATTACTATGGCTACACCTTC. It encodes CTSSQVGLGGADYYGYTF.

This chain uses TRBV6-5 with TRBJ1-5; the match to TRBD1 covers 7 bases. The CDR3 runs 15 residues. Germline V gene sequence: CDR1 MNHEY, CDR2 SVGAGI. V was pared by 6 bases and J by 0 bases, with 5 bases of the junction left unmatched. The CDR3 reads CASRPRGDSNQPQHF. CDR3 nucleotides: TGTGCCAGCAGACCCAGGGGGGATAGCAATCAGCCCCAGCATTTT.

J is TRBJ1-1 and V is TRBV4-3; 7 bases fit TRBD1. CDR3 length: 15 residues. The V gene end was trimmed by 5 bases and the J gene end by 8 bases; junction bases not matched to a gene: 14. CDR1 is LGHNA, CDR2 YSLEER, per germline. CDR3 amino acids: CASSYDWSRQGEAFF. As DNA, the CDR3 is TGCGCCAGCAGCTACGACTGGAGCAGACAGGGCGAAGCTTTCTTT.

The J gene is TRBJ1-3, the V gene TRBV19, with unresolved D. The CDR3 extends over 14 amino acids. The germline V gene encodes CDR1 LNHDA and CDR2 SQIVND (reference sequence). Deletions cut 3 bases from V and 0 bases from J, with 6 bases between. CDR3: CASSIDGSGNTIYF. The CDR3 DNA reads as TGTGCCAGTAGTATTGATGGCTCTGGAAACACCATATATTTT.

CDR3 bases: TGTGCCAGCAGCCTGTCATGGGGGCCCTCCTACGAGCAGTACGTC. As protein: CASSLSWGPSYEQYV. The chain is built from TRBV11-3 and TRBJ2-7, with a possible D match to TRBD1 (6 bases). Trimming stripped 5 bases from V and 0 bases from J, with 14 bases between. The CDR3 extends over 15 amino acids. Germline V gives CDR1 SGHNT, CDR2 YENEEA.

J is TRBJ2-5 and V is TRBV29-1, with 7 positions matching TRBD1. Germline assignment: CDR1 SQVTM and CDR2 ANQGSEA. Trimming at V came to 3 bases and at J to 5 bases, leaving 6 bases not matched to a gene. The CDR3 runs to 13 residues. CDR3 sequence reads: CSVDSPGGETQYF. Here the CDR3 DNA reads TGCAGCGTTGATTCCCCAGGGGGTGAGACCCAGTACTTC.

CDR3 DNA sequence: TGCGCCAGCAGCTTGGAGGGGCCCCCTGGAAACACCATATATTTT. The encoded protein is CASSLEGPPGNTIYF. The chain links TRBV5-1 to TRBJ1-3, with D possibly matching TRBD1 (5 bases). The V end was cut by 0 bases, the J end by 2 bases, with 9 bases between. Germline CDR1 is SGHRS and CDR2 is YFSETQ. The CDR3 covers 15 residues.

This sequence joins TRBV7-9 and TRBJ1-1; 10 bases fit TRBD1. Trimming removed 5 bases from V and 3 bases from J; junction bases left unmatched: 9. The CDR3 loop spans 16 amino acids. Germline CDR1 is SEHNR and CDR2 is FQNEAQ (reference sequence). The CDR3, as DNA: TGTGCCAGCAGCCTTTACCGGGACAGGGGATACACTGAAGCTTTCTTT. Its protein is CASSLYRDRGYTEAFF.

Note on this clone: An end of the junction differs from the germline gene, which may be a read error. The J gene is TRBJ2-2, the V gene TRBV10-3; 10 bases map to TRBD2. The CDR3 is 14 residues long. CDR1 ENHRY and CDR2 SYGVKD come from the germline V gene. CDR3 DNA sequence: TGTGCCGTCAGCGGGAGGGCCGGGTCCGGGGAGCTGTTTTTT. Encoded protein: CAVSGRAGSGELFF.

The DNA of the CDR3 is TGTGCCAGCAGTTACGGGCAGGCGACCGGGGAGCTGTTTTTT. The encoded protein is CASSYGQATGELFF. The rearrangement uses TRBV6-5 and TRBJ2-2; D is ambiguous. V dropped 2 bases and J dropped 5 bases, with 9 bases sitting between them. Germline CDR1 is MNHEY and CDR2 is SVGAGI. This CDR3 comprises 14 residues.

The rearrangement joins TRBV5-4 to TRBJ1-5, with a tentative D call TRBD1 (5 bases). V was trimmed by 4 bases and J by 9 bases, leaving 14 bases between them. The CDR3 runs 13 residues. Germline V gene lookup returns CDR1 SGHNT and CDR2 YYREEE (reference sequence). CDR3 region: CASSRRGETPQHF. CDR3 DNA: TGTGCCAGCAGCCGCCGGGGGGAGACGCCCCAGCATTTT.

This clone was detected only once. The J gene is TRBJ1-1, the V gene TRBV7-2, with D tentatively TRBD1 (6 bases). Germline V gene sequence: CDR1 SGHTA, CDR2 FQGNSA. The CDR3 totals 14 residues. V lost 3 bases and J lost 1, with 9 bases in between. The CDR3 region is CASSFGGWNTEAFF. CDR3 sequence (DNA): TGTGCCAGCAGCTTTGGGGGCTGGAACACTGAAGCTTTCTTT.

The CDR3 DNA is TGTGCCAGCAGCTTAGCGCCTGCCGTGGGGAGCGCGGTAACCCAAGAGACCCAGTACTTC. Its protein is CASSLAPAVGSAVTQETQYF. The genes are TRBV7-6 and TRBJ2-5; D might be TRBD2 (5 bases). The V gene's germline CDR1 is SGHVS and CDR2 FNYEAQ. This CDR3 comprises 20 residues. Trimming stripped 0 bases from V and 1 base from J, with 24 bases between. Drawing the rest from reference TRBV7-6 and TRBJ2-5, the complete variable domain is GAGVSQSPRYKVTKRGQDVALRCDPISGHVSLYWYRQALGQGPEFLTYFNYEAQQDKSGLPNDRFSAERPEGSISTLTIQRTEQRDSAMYRCASSLAPAVGSAVTQETQYFGPGTRLLVL.